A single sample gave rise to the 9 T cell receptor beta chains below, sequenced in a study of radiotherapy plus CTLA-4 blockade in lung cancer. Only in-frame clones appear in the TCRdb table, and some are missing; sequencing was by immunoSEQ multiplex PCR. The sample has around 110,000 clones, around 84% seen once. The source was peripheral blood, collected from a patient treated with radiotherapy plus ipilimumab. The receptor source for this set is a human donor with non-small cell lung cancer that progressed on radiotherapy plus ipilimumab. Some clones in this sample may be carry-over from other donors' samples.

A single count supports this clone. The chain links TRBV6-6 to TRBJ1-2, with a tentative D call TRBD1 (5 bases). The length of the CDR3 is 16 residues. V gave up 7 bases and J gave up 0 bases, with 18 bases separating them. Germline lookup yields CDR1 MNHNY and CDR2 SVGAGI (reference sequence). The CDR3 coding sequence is TGTGCCAGCACCAAGGGGAATTCTCGGGCTAACTATGGCTACACCTTC. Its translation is CASTKGNSRANYGYTF.

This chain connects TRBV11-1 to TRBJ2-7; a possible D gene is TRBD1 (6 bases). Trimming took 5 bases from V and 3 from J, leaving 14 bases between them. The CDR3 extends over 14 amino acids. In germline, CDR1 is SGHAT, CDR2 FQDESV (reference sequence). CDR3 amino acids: CASSKNRAGYEQYF. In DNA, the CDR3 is TGTGCCAGCAGCAAGAACAGGGCGGGCTACGAGCAGTACTTC.

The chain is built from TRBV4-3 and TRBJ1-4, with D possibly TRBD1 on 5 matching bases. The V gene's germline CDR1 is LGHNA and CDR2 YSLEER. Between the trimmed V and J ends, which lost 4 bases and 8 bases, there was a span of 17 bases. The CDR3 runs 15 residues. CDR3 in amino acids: CASSRGRGGDEKLFF. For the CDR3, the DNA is TGCGCCAGCAGCCGAGGGCGTGGGGGGGACGAAAAACTGTTTTTT.

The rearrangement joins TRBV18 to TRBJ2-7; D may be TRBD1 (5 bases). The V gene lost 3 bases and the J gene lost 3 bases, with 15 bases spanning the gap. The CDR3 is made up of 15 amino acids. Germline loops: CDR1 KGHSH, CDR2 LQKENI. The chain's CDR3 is CASSPTAAGRYEQYF. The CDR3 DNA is TGTGCCAGCTCACCGACTGCAGCAGGGCGCTACGAGCAGTACTTC.

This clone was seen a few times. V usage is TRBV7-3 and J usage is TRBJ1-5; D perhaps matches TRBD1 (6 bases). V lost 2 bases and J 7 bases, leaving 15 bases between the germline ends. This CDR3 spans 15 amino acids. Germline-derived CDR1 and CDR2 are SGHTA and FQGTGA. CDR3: CASSLDGGLGQPQHF. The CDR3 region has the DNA TGTGCCAGCAGCTTAGACGGGGGCTTAGGACAGCCCCAGCATTTT.

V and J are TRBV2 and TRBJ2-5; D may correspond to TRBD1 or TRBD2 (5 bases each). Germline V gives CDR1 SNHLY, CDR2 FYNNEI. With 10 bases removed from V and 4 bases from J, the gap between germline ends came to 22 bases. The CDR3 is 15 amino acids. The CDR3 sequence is CATSLLGTPGETQYF. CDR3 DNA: TGTGCCACCTCCCTACTGGGGACCCCGGGAGAGACCCAGTACTTC. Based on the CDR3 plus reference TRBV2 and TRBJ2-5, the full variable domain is EPEVTQTPSHQVTQMGQEVILRCVPISNHLYFYWYRQILGQKVEFLVSFYNNEISEKSEIFDDQFSVERPDGSNFTLKIRSTKLEDSAMYFCATSLLGTPGETQYFGPGTRLLVL.

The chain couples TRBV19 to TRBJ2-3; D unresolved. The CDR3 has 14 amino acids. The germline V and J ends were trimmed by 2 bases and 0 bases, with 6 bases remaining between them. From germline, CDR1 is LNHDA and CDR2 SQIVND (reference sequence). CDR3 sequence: CASSITGSTDTQYF. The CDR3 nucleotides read TGTGCCAGTAGTATAACGGGTAGCACAGATACGCAGTATTTT.

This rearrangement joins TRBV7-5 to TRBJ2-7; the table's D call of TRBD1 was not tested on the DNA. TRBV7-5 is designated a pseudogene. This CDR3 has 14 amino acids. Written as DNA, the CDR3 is TGTGCCAGAAGCTTCCGGACAGGGGTGGACGAGCAGTACTTC. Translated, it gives CARSFRTGVDEQYF.

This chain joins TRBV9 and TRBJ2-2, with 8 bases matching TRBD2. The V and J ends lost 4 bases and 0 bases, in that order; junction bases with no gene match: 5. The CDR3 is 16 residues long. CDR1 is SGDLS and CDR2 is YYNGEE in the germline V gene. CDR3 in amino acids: CASSSTRGANTGELFF. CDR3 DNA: TGTGCCAGCAGCTCTACGCGGGGGGCGAACACCGGGGAGCTGTTTTTT.